What follows are 22 T cell receptor beta chains derived from one specimen sequenced in a study of blood T cell repertoires in COVID-19. The protocol was immunoSEQ multiplex PCR, while the TCRdb copy is restricted to in-frame clones and leaves out a portion. The sample shows some 150,000 clones, approximately 85% of them seen only once. The sample was peripheral blood. These receptors came from a man between 60 and 75 years old with COVID-19, enrolled during active disease.

The V call is TRBV3-1 (or the pseudogene TRBV3-2), the J call TRBJ2-2; 10 bases align to TRBD2. The germline gives CDR1 LGHDT, CDR2 YNNKEL (reference sequence). The V segment lost 0 bases and the J segment 6 bases; nucleotides outside the gene matches: 7. The CDR3 runs 17 residues. The CDR3 nucleotides are TGTGCCAGCAGCCAAGAAGGCCTAGCGGGAGTTTCCGGGGAGCTGTTTTTT. It is translated as CASSQEGLAGVSGELFF.

The chain combines TRBV19 with TRBJ1-1, with 9 bases matching TRBD1. The CDR3 is 13 residues long. Germline assignment: CDR1 LNHDA and CDR2 SQIVND (reference sequence). V trimming: 7 bases; J trimming: 5 bases; junction bases outside the gene matches: 5. CDR3 in DNA: TGTGCCAGTACTGGACAGGGGTGGACTGAAGCTTTCTTT. It specifies CASTGQGWTEAFF.

CDR3 sequence (DNA): TGCAGCGTCCGGACAGGCAGCAATCAGCCCCAGCATTTT. This encodes CSVRTGSNQPQHF. The V gene is TRBV29-1, the J gene TRBJ1-5; 7 bases match TRBD1. V shed 6 bases, J shed 1 base, and the junction held 3 bases outside the gene matches. This CDR3 has 13 residues. The germline V gene has CDR1 SQVTM and CDR2 ANQGSEA.

This clone has just a few counts. Different DNA sequences within this sample yield the same CDR3. This CDR3 reads CASSFGVNYGYTF. CDR3 sequence (DNA): TGTGCCAGCAGCTTCGGAGTAAACTATGGCTACACCTTC. This rearrangement joins TRBV7-2 to TRBJ1-2; no reliable D call. The CDR3 is made up of 13 amino acids. Germline CDR1 is SGHTA and CDR2 is FQGNSA. The ends were cut back, 3 bases at V and 2 bases at J, with 7 bases in the middle. Variable domain in full (rest from reference TRBV7-2 and TRBJ1-2): GAGVSQSPSNKVTEKGKDVELRCDPISGHTALYWYRQSLGQGLEFLIYFQGNSAPDKSGLPSDRFSAERTGGSVSTLTIQRTQQEDSAVYLCASSFGVNYGYTFGSGTRLTVV.

The gene calls are TRBV29-1 and TRBJ1-4; TRBD1 matches 8 bases. Per germline, CDR1 SQVTM and CDR2 ANQGSEA. V lost 6 bases and J lost 8; bases outside the gene matches: 5. The CDR3 spans 12 residues. DNA of the CDR3: TGCAGCGTCCGGACAGGGCGAGAAAAACTGTTTTTT. Its translation is CSVRTGREKLFF.

The chain is built from TRBV4-1 and TRBJ1-1; D gene unclear. CDR3 size: 13 residues. V shed 2 bases and J shed 2 bases, with 6 bases lying between them. CDR1 is MGHRA and CDR2 is YSYEKL in the germline V gene. The CDR3 sequence is CASSQPLNTEAFF. In DNA, the CDR3 is TGCGCCAGCAGCCAACCTCTTAACACTGAAGCTTTCTTT.

The chain has TRBV4-2 and TRBJ1-6; 8 bases agree with TRBD1. The trim removed 1 base at V and 4 bases at J, leaving 6 bases unmatched. There are 17 residues in the CDR3. The V gene's germline CDR1 is LGHNA and CDR2 YNFKEQ. The CDR3 here is CASSQASGGFYNSPLHF. The CDR3 DNA sequence: TGTGCCAGCAGCCAAGCTTCAGGGGGCTTTTATAATTCACCCCTCCACTTT.

The gene calls are TRBV25-1 and TRBJ2-7, with D possibly TRBD2 on 5 matching bases. Trimming pared 1 base from V and 7 bases from J, leaving 17 bases between. In germline, CDR1 is MGHDK, CDR2 SYGVNS. The CDR3 has 15 amino acids. This CDR3 reads CASSEFSRSGEEQYF. CDR3 bases: TGTGCCAGCAGTGAATTTTCCCGCTCCGGGGAGGAGCAGTACTTC.

CDR3 sequence: CAISEGGLGAFF. The CDR3 coding sequence is TGTGCCATCAGTGAAGGTGGACTTGGAGCTTTCTTT. The rearrangement uses TRBV10-3 and TRBJ1-1, with no clear D. Trimming took off 3 bases at V and 10 bases at J, with 12 bases between the two ends. Germline values: CDR1 ENHRY, CDR2 SYGVKD. CDR3 length: 12 amino acids.

This chain joins TRBV5-6 and TRBJ2-7; TRBD1 aligns across 9 bases. Germline CDR1 SGHDT, CDR2 YYEEEE. Trimming removed 4 bases from V and 7 bases from J; junction bases left unmatched: 6. The CDR3 contains 13 residues. The CDR3 DNA reads TGTGCCAGCAGCAAACAGGGGGCACGAGAGCAGTACTTC. Amino acids: CASSKQGAREQYF.

The chain links TRBV5-1 to TRBJ1-5, with 8 nucleotides matching TRBD1. After removal of 4 bases from V and 2 bases from J, the junction contained 2 bases not matched to a gene. The V gene's germline CDR1 is SGHRS and CDR2 YFSETQ. The CDR3 has 14 amino acids. The CDR3: CASSPTGGNQPQHF. CDR3 DNA: TGCGCCAGCAGCCCGACAGGGGGCAATCAGCCCCAGCATTTT.

This clone was counted a single time. V and J are TRBV5-1 and TRBJ1-1; 7 bases are a match to TRBD1. The CDR3 spans 16 residues. V gave up 4 bases and J gave up 1 base; unmatched junction bases: 10. The germline gives CDR1 SGHRS, CDR2 YFSETQ. Here the CDR3 reads CASSPSTGLTNTEAFF. In DNA, the CDR3 is TGCGCCAGCAGCCCTTCGACAGGGTTGACGAACACTGAAGCTTTCTTT.

The chain joins TRBV5-1 to TRBJ1-4; 8 bases fit TRBD1. Germline V gene sequence: CDR1 SGHRS, CDR2 YFSETQ. CDR3 length equals 17 residues. The ends lost 2 bases at V and 5 bases at J; junction bases unmatched: 11. Here the CDR3 DNA reads TGCGCCAGCAGCTTAACAGATCCAGGGGGCGCAAATGAAAAACTGTTTTTT. Translation gives CASSLTDPGGANEKLFF.

The chain couples TRBV4-1 to TRBJ2-7, with D perhaps matching TRBD2 (5 bases). Trimming cost V 0 bases and J 6 bases, with 9 bases left between them. CDR1 is MGHRA and CDR2 is YSYEKL in the germline V gene. This CDR3 has 13 amino acids. The chain's CDR3 is CASSQDTGFEQYF. The CDR3 coding sequence is TGCGCCAGCAGCCAAGATACGGGGTTCGAGCAGTACTTC.

This chain links TRBV6-5 with TRBJ1-6; 8 nucleotides match TRBD1. This CDR3 contains 16 residues. The J segment lost 10 bases and the V segment lost 4 bases, leaving 12 bases of the junction unmatched. Germline assignment: CDR1 MNHEY and CDR2 SVGAGI. CDR3 in DNA: TGTGCCAGCAGTTCGGCTGCAGGGGGCGCAGGGTCACCCCTCCACTTT. Translated: CASSSAAGGAGSPLHF.

The chain couples TRBV25-1 to TRBJ1-2; 9 bases match TRBD1. Germline CDR1 is MGHDK and CDR2 is SYGVNS. The CDR3 extends over 14 amino acids. Losses at the gene ends were 2 bases for V and 2 bases for J; bases not matched to a gene: 0. In nucleotides, the CDR3 is TGTGCCAGCAGTGAAGGACAGGGGAACTATGGCTACACCTTC. Its translation is CASSEGQGNYGYTF.

The V call is TRBV11-3, the J call TRBJ1-4, with D uncertain. The CDR3 extends over 14 amino acids. Germline loops: CDR1 SGHNT, CDR2 YENEEA. Trimming cost V 0 bases and J 7 bases, with 9 bases left between them. This chain's CDR3 is CASSLEVRSEKLFF. The CDR3 nucleotides read TGTGCCAGCAGCTTAGAGGTCAGAAGTGAAAAACTGTTTTTT. Combining the CDR3 with reference TRBV11-3 and TRBJ1-4 gives the whole variable domain EAGVVQSPRYKIIEKKQPVAFWCNPISGHNTLYWYLQNLGQGPELLIRYENEEAVDDSQLPKDRFSAERLKGVDSTLKIQPAELGDSAVYLCASSLEVRSEKLFFGSGTQLSVL.

This clone has just one count. The V and J genes are TRBV11-3 and TRBJ2-7, with 12 bases identical to TRBD1. The germline V gene has CDR1 SGHNT and CDR2 YENEEA. The CDR3 is 16 amino acids. V shed 5 bases, J shed 1 base, and the junction held 6 bases outside the gene matches. In DNA, the CDR3 is TGTGCCAGCAGCGCGGGGACAGGGGGCGCATCCTACGAGCAGTACTTC. Protein product: CASSAGTGGASYEQYF.

V gene TRBV29-1 combines with J gene TRBJ1-2; TRBD1 aligns across 7 bases. After removal of 6 bases from V and 2 bases from J, the junction contained 6 bases not matched to a gene. CDR3 size: 13 residues. CDR1 SQVTM and CDR2 ANQGSEA come from the germline V gene. The CDR3 DNA sequence: TGCAGCGTCAGCAAGGGACAGAACTATGGCTACACCTTC. Its translation: CSVSKGQNYGYTF.

The chain joins TRBV30 to TRBJ1-2, with 8 nucleotides matching TRBD1. The junction had 4 bases not matched to a gene; V was cut back by 3 bases and J by 4 bases. CDR3 length equals 13 residues. CDR1 is GTSNPN and CDR2 is SVGIG in the germline V gene (reference sequence). CDR3 in amino acids: CAWRGDRTYGYTF. In nucleotides, the CDR3 is TGTGCCTGGAGGGGGGACAGGACCTATGGCTACACCTTC.

The chain carries TRBV2 and TRBJ1-5; D is unresolved. CDR1 is SNHLY, CDR2 FYNNEI, per germline. CDR3 length equals 14 residues. V was pared by 3 bases and J by 1 base, with 7 bases between. CDR3 coding DNA: TGTGCCAGCAGTGATGGCTTAAGCAATCAGCCCCAGCATTTT. Translating gives CASSDGLSNQPQHF.

The J gene is TRBJ2-3, the V gene TRBV2; possibly TRBD1 for D (5 bases). The CDR3 covers 14 residues. Germline CDR1 and CDR2: SNHLY and FYNNEI. The V end was cut by 6 bases, the J end by 3 bases, with 13 bases between. In nucleotides, the CDR3 is TGTGCCAGCAGACCCGGACAAATAACAGATACGCAGTATTTT. As protein: CASRPGQITDTQYF.